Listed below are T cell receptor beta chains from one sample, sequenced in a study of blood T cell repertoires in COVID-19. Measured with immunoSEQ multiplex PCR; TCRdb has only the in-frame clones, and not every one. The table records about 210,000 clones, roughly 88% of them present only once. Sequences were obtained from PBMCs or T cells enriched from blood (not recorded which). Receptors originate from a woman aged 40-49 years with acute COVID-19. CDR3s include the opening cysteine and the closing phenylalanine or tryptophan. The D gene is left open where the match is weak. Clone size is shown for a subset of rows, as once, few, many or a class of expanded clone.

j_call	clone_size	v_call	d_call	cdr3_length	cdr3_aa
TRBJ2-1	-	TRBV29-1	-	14	CSVEGYGTYNEQFF
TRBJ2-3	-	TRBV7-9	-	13	CASSSTRYDTQYF
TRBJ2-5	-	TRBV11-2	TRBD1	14	CASSPGTGRETQYF
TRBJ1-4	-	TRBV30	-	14	CAWSVGIPGEKLFF
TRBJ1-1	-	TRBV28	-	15	CASSLGGVMNTEAFF
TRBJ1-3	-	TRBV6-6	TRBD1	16	CASSRGQGASGNTIYF
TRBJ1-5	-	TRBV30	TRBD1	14	CAWSPTGSNQPQHF
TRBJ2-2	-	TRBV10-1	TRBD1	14	CASTRTGAGGELFF
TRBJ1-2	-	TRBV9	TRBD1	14	CASSPMTGNYGYTF
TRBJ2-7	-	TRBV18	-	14	CASSPRGNAYEQYF
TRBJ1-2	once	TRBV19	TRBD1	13	CASSQGQDYGYTF
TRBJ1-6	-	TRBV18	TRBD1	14	CASSQQGADSPLHF
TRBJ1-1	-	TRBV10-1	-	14	CASSESGAGTEAFF
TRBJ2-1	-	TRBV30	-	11	CAWSVKDIEFF
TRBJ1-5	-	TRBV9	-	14	CASSVGAGNQPQHF
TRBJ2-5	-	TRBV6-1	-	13	CASSEPRNGPKYF
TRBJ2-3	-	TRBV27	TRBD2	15	CASSLTSGSTDTQYF
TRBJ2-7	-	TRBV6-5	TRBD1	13	CASSYAGGSEQYF
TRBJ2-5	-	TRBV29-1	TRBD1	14	CSVTGQGGSKTQYF
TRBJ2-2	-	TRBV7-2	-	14	CASRGDINTGELFF
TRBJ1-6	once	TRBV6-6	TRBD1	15	CASSPDRAYNSPLHF
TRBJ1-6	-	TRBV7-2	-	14	CASSPGSYNSPLHF
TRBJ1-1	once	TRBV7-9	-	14	CASSLRREGTEAFF
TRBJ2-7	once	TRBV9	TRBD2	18	CASSVGSGGQLGPTEQYF
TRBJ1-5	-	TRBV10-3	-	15	CAISPTGDSNQPQHF
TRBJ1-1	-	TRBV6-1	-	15	CASSEGGGWATEAFF
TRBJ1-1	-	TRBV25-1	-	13	CASSERGNTEAFF
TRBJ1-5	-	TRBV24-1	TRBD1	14	CATSETGGGQPQHF
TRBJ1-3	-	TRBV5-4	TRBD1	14	CASSLDRSGNTIYF
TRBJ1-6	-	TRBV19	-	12	CASSIQGSPLHF
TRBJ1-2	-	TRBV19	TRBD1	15	CASSTDRGFDSGYTF
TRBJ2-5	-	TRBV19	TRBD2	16	CASSVQPGLAGETQYF
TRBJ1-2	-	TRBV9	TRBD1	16	CASSPAVRGRTYGYTF
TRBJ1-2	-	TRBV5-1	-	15	CASSLGPSERYGYTF
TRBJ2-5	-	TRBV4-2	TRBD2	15	CASSQGGSGVETQYF
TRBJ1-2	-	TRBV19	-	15	CASSETPDRNYGYTF
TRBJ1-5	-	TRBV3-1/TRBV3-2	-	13	CASSQGGDQPQHF
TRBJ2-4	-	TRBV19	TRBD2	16	CASSILAGGPRNIQYF
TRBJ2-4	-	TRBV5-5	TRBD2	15	CASNSQGLAVNIQYF
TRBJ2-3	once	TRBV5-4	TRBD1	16	CASSSARDRGADTQYF
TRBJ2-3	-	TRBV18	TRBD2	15	CASSPLPGGADTQYF
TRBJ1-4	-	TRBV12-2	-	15	CASRWGDPEGEKLFF
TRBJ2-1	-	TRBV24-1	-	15	CATSGKLAYYNEQFF
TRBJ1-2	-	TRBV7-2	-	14	CASSSQRGAYGYTF
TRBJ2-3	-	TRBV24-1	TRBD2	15	CATSDLKRERDTQYF
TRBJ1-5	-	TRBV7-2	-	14	CASSLGGANQPQHF
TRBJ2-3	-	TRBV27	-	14	CASRWGRGPHTQYF
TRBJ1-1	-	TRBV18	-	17	CASSPLGQRRVNTEAFF
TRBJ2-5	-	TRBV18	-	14	CASSPQTAQETQYF
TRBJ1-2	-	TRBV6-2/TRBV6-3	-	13	CASSYRGGLGYTF
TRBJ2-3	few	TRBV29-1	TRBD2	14	CSVARLATSDTQYF
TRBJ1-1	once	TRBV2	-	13	CASSVQMNTEAFF
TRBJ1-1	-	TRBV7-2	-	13	CASSLLAGAEAFF
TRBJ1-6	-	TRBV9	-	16	CASSPRVGQGNSPLHF
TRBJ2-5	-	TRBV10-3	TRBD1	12	CAISQGAKTQYF
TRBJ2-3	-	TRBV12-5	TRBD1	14	CASGRGQAKDTQYF
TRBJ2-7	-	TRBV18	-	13	CASSRRVPYEQYF